This T cell receptor beta chain is from a study of T cell changes during pregnancy in multiple sclerosis. CDR1 and CDR2 from the germline V gene are SGHKS and YYEKEE (reference sequence). This CDR3 region has 15 residues. V lost 1 base and J lost 4; bases outside the gene matches: 6. Profiled with immunoSEQ multiplex PCR; TCRdb holds only in-frame clones, not every one. This table has under 60,000 clones, 85% to 95% appearing once. The chain uses TRBV5-5 and TRBJ2-3, with TRBD2 identical over 7 bases. Material: CD4+ T cells from peripheral blood mononuclear cells, obtained in the third trimester of pregnancy. The TCR sequence derives from a female donor with multiple sclerosis, enrolled in a pregnancy study. This CDR3 reads CASSLWGGAADTQYF. The CDR3 DNA reads as TGTGCCAGCAGCTTGTGGGGAGGGGCGGCAGATACGCAGTATTTT. The whole variable domain, filled in from reference TRBV5-5 and TRBJ2-3, reads DAGVTQSPTHLIKTRGQQVTLRCSPISGHKSVSWYQQVLGQGPQFIFQYYEKEERGRGNFPDRFSARQFPNYSSELNVNALLLGDSALYLCASSLWGGAADTQYFGPGTRLTVL.